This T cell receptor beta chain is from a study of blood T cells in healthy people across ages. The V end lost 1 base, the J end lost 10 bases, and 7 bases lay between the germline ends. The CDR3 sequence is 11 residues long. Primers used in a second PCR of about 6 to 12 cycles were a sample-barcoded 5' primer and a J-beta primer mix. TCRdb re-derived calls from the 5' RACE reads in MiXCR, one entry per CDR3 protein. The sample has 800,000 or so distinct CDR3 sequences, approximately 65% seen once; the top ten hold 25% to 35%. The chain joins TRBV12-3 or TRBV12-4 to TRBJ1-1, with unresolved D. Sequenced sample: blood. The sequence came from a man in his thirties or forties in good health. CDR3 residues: CASSLVGSAFF. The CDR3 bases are TGTGCCAGCAGTTTAGTGGGGTCAGCTTTCTTT.